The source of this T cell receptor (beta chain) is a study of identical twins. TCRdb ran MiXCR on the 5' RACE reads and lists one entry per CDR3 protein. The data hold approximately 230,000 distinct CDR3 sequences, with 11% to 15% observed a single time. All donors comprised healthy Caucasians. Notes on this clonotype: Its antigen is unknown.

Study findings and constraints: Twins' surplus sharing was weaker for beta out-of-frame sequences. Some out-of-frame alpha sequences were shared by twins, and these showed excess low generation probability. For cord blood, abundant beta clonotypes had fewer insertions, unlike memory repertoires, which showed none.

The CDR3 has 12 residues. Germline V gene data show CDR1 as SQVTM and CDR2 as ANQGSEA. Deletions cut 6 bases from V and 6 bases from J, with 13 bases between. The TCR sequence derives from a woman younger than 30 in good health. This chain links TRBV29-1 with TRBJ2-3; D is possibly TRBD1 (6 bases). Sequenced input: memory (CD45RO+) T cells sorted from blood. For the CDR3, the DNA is TGCAGCGTCGCAGGGGCCAGGGATACGCAGTATTTT. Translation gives CSVAGARDTQYF.